This TCR beta chain emerged from a study of blood T cells in healthy people across ages. Findings and limits, study-wide: Roughly linearly, TCR beta diversity per million T cells fell as age increased. There was a strong correlation between TCR beta diversity and naive T cell percentage. Naive CD4+ cell counts and diversity both ran higher in long-lived than in aged donors.

About this clonotype itself: What it recognizes is unknown.

Donors gave ten milliliters of peripheral blood apiece. A J-beta primer mix and a sample-barcoded 5' primer were used in a second PCR of roughly 7 to 12 cycles. One entry per CDR3 protein, called by TCRdb with MiXCR from the 5' RACE reads. The data hold almost 300,000 distinct CDR3 sequences, with 27% observed a single time. This CDR3 has 13 residues. V dropped 4 bases and J dropped 7 bases, with 10 bases sitting between them. CDR1 is LGHDT, CDR2 YNNKEL, per germline (reference sequence). The specimen was blood. This TCR was sampled from a woman in her 70s in good health. The gene calls are TRBV3-1 and TRBJ2-2, with no clear D. The CDR3 sequence is CASSLPRDGELFF. The CDR3 nucleotides read TGTGCCAGCAGCCTCCCCCGAGACGGGGAGCTGTTTTTT.